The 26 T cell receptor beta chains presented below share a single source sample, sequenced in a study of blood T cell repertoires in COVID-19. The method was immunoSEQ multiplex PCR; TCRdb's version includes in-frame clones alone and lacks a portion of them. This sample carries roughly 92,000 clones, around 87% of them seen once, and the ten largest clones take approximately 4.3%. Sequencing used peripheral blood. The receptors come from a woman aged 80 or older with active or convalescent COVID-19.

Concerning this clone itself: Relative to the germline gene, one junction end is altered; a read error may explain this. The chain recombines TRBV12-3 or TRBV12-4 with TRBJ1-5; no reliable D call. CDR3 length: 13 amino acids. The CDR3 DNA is TGTGCCAGCAGTTTAGAGGGAGGTCAGCCTCAGCATTTT. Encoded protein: CASSLEGGQPQHF.

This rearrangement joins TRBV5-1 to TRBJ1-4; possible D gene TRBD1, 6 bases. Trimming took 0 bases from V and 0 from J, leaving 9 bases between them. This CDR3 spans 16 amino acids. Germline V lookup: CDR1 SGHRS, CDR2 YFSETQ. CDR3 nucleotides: TGCGCCAGCAGCTTGGGGGACACAGCAACTAATGAAAAACTGTTTTTT. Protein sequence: CASSLGDTATNEKLFF.

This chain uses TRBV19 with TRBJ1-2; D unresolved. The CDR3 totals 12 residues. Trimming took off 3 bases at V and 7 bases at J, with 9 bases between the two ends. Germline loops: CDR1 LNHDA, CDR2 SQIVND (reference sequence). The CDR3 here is CASSMVGFGYTF. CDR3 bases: TGTGCCAGTAGTATGGTCGGGTTTGGCTACACCTTC.

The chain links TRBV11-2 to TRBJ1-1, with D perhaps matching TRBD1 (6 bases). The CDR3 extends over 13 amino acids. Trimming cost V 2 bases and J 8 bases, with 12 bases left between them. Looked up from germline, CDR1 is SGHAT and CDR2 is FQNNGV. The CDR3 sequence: CASSLSRDIEAFF. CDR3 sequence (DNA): TGTGCCAGCAGCTTAAGCCGGGACATAGAAGCTTTCTTT. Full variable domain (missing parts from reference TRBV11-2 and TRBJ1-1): EAGVAQSPRYKIIEKRQSVAFWCNPISGHATLYWYQQILGQGPKLLIQFQNNGVVDDSQLPKDRFSAERLKGVDSTLKIQPAKLEDSAVYLCASSLSRDIEAFFGQGTRLTVV.

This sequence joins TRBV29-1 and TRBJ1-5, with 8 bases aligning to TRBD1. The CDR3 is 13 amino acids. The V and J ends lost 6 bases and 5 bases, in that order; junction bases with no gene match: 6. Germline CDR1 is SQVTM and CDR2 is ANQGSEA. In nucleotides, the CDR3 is TGCAGCGTCTCCGACAGGGGTGATCAGCCCCAGCATTTT. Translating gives CSVSDRGDQPQHF.

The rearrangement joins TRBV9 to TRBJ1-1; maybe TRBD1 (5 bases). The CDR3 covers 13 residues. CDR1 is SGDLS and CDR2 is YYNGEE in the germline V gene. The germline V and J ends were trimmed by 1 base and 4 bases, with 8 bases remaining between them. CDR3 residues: CASSVSQGTEAFF. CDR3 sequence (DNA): TGTGCCAGCAGCGTATCTCAGGGCACTGAAGCTTTCTTT.

This CDR3 reads CASSLGLAWNEQFF. The CDR3, as DNA: TGTGCCAGCAGCCTTGGACTAGCATGGAATGAGCAGTTCTTC. The V call is TRBV7-2, the J call TRBJ2-1; 8 nucleotides match TRBD2. Trimming at V came to 5 bases and at J to 7 bases, leaving 7 bases not matched to a gene. CDR1 and CDR2 (germline): SGHTA, FQGNSA. The CDR3 contains 14 residues.

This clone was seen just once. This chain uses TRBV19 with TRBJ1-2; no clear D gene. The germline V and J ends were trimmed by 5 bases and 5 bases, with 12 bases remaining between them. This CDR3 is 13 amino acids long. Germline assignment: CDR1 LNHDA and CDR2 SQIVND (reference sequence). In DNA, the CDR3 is TGTGCCAGTAGTCCAGGATTTTTTTATGGCTACACCTTC. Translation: CASSPGFFYGYTF.

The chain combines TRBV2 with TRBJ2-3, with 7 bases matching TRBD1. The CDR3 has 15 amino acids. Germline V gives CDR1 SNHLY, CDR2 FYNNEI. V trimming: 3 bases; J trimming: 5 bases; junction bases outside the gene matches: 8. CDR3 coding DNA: TGTGCCAGCAGTGAGCAGGGGGTAAAACTAGATACGCAGTATTTT. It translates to CASSEQGVKLDTQYF.

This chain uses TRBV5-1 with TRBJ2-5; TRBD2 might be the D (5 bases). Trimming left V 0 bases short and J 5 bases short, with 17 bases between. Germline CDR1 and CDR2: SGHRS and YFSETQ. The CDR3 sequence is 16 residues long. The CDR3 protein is CASSLERGMFAETQYF. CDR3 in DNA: TGCGCCAGCAGCTTGGAACGGGGTATGTTTGCCGAGACCCAGTACTTC.

CDR3 loop: CASTTLAGGPTDTQYF. The CDR3 DNA is TGTGCCAGTACAACCCTAGCGGGAGGCCCGACGGATACGCAGTATTTT. The chain recombines TRBV19 with TRBJ2-3; the match to TRBD2 covers 11 bases. The CDR3 loop spans 16 amino acids. Germline V gene data show CDR1 as LNHDA and CDR2 as SQIVND (reference sequence). Trimming took 7 bases from V and 6 from J; bases not matched to a gene: 12.

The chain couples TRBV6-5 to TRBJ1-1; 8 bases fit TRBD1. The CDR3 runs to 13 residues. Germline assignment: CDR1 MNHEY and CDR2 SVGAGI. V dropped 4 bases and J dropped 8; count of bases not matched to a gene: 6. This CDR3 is CASSLRTGMEAFF. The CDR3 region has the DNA TGTGCCAGCAGTTTAAGGACAGGGATGGAAGCTTTCTTT.

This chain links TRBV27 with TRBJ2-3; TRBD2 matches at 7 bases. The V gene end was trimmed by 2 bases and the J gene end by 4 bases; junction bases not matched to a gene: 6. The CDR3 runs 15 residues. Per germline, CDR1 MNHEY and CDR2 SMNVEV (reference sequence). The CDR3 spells CASSLKHRGADTQYF. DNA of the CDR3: TGTGCCAGCAGTTTAAAACACCGGGGGGCAGATACGCAGTATTTT.

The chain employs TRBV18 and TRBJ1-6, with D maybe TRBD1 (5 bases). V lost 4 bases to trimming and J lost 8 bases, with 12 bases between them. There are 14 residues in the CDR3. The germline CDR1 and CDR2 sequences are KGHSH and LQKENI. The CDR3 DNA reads TGTGCCAGCTCACAGCGACAGATGGATTCACCCCTCCACTTT. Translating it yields CASSQRQMDSPLHF.

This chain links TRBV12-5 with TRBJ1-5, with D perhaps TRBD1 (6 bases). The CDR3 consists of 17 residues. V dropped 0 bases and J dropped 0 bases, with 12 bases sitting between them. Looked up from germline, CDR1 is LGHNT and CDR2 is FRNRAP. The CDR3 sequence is CASGLVRSGDSNQPQHF. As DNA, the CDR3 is TGTGCTAGTGGTTTGGTACGGTCAGGGGATAGCAATCAGCCCCAGCATTTT.

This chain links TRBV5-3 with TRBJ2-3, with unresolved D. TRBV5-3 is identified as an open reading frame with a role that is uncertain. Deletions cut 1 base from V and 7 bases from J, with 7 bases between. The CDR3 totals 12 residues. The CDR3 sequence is CARSLLLHTQYF. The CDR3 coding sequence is TGTGCCAGAAGCTTGTTACTACATACGCAGTATTTT.

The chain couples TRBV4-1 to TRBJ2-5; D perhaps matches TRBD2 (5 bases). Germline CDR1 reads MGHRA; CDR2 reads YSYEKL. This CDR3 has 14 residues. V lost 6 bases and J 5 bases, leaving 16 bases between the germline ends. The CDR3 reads CASRKEESRETQYF. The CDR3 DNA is TGCGCCAGCAGGAAGGAGGAGTCGAGGGAGACCCAGTACTTC.

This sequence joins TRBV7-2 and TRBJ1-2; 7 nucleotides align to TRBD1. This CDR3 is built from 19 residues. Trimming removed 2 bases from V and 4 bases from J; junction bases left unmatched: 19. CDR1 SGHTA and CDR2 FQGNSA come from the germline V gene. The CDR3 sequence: CASSLRARDSIASSYGYTF. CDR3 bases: TGTGCCAGCAGCTTACGCGCCCGGGACAGTATTGCTTCGAGCTATGGCTACACCTTC.

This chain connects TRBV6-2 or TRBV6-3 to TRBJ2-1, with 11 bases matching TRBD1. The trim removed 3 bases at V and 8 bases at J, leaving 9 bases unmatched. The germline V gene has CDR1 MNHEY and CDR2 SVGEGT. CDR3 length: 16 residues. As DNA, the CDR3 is TGTGCCAGCAGTTATACTCGGGACAGGGGGATGCATGAGCAGTTCTTC. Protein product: CASSYTRDRGMHEQFF.

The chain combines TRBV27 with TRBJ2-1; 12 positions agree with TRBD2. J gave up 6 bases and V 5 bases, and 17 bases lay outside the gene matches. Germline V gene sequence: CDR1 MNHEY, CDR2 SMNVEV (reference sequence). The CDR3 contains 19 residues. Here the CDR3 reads CASSANLMTRLAGANEQFF. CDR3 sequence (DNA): TGTGCCAGCAGTGCGAACCTGATGACGAGACTAGCGGGGGCCAATGAGCAGTTCTTC.

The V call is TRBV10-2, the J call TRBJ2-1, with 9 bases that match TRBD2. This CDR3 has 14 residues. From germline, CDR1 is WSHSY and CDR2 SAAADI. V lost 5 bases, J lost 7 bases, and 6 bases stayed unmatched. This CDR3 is CASSNAGGPNEQFF. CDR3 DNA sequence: TGCGCCAGCAGTAACGCGGGAGGGCCGAATGAGCAGTTCTTC.

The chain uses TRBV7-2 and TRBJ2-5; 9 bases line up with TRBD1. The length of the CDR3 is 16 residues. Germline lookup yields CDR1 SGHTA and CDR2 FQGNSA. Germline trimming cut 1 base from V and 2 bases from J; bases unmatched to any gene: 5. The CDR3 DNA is TGTGCCAGCAGCTTAGTTGGGACAGGGCTTCAAGAGACCCAGTACTTC. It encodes CASSLVGTGLQETQYF.

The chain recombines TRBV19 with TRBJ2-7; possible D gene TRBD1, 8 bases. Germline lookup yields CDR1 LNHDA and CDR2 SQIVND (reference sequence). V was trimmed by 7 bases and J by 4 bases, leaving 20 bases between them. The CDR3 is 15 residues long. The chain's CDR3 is CASMGEGQEPYEQYF. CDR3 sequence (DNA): TGTGCCAGTATGGGGGAGGGACAGGAACCTTACGAGCAGTACTTC.

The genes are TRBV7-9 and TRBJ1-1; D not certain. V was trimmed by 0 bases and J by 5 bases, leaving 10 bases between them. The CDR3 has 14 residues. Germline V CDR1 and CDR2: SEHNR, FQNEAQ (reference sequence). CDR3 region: CASSLALGETEAFF. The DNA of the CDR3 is TGTGCCAGCAGCTTAGCGCTAGGCGAAACTGAAGCTTTCTTT.

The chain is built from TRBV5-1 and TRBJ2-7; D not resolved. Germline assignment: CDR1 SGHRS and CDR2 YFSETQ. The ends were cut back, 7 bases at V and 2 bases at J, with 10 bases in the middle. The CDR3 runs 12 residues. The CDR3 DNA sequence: TGCGCCAGCGGATTGCAGGCCTACGAGCAGTACTTC. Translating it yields CASGLQAYEQYF.

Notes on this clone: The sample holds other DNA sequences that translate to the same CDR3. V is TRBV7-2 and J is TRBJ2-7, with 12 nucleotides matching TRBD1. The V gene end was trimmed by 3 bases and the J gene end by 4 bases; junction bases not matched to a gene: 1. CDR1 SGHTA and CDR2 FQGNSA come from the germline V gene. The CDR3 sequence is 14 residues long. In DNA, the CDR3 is TGTGCCAGCAGCTTGGGACAGGGGGCATACGAGCAGTACTTC. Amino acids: CASSLGQGAYEQYF.